What follows describes a single T cell receptor (beta chain). The data were obtained in a study of T cell responses to AZD1222 COVID-19 vaccine. TCRdb keeps only in-frame clones here, not all; method: immunoSEQ multiplex PCR. The data contain 100,000 to 150,000 clones, 85% of them singletons. The TCR was taken from an adult who received the AZD1222 COVID-19 vaccine. The source was peripheral blood, collected 28 days after the second AZD1222 dose.

As DNA, the CDR3 is TGCGCCAGCAGCTTGGTAGCGGGAAGCTCCTACAATGAGCAGTTCTTC. Translating it yields CASSLVAGSSYNEQFF. The chain uses TRBV5-1 and TRBJ2-1; TRBD2 matches 8 bases. Germline assignment: CDR1 SGHRS and CDR2 YFSETQ. This CDR3 region has 16 residues. After removal of 0 bases from V and 0 bases from J, the junction contained 2 bases not matched to a gene.